The following is a T cell receptor beta chain sequence with its context. This sample was included in a study of blood T cell repertoires in COVID-19. For the study at large: Some COVID-19 samples were acute and others convalescent; all came from the United States, Italy and Spain. T cells, B-cell-depleted T cells, or PBMCs provided the cDNA or gDNA that served as material.

As processed by the authors: Amplification of reference gene primers was used by the study to estimate nucleated cell counts. Libraries were prepared by immunoSEQ multiplex PCR; TCRdb keeps only in-frame clonotypes and omits some of them. The D gene and trimming were derived from the DNA, and the V and J assignments and clone size from that table. The data hold about 150,000 clones, with 75% to 85% observed a single time. Germline V CDR1 and CDR2: KGHSH, LQKENI. CDR3 length: 16 residues. J lost 4 bases, V lost 2 bases, and 6 bases had no gene match. The chain recombines TRBV18 with TRBJ1-5, with 9 positions matching TRBD1. This sequence was found in a woman between 50 and 59 years old with acute or convalescent COVID-19. Specimen: peripheral blood. This chain's CDR3 is CASSPSVGQGNQPQHF. For the CDR3, the DNA is TGTGCCAGCTCACCATCAGTAGGACAGGGGAATCAGCCCCAGCATTTT.